This entry features one T cell receptor (beta chain) sequence. This entry belongs to a study of CD8 T cells in Susac syndrome. Looking at the study overall: The Susac syndrome patients that were sequenced included roughly 6 with active disease and 8 or 9 in remission.

RNA in amounts of about 0.5 to 1 ug was reverse transcribed with random hexamers. A multiplex approach, immunoSEQ multiplex PCR, amplified TCR beta CDR3 across 54 Vbeta and 13 Jbeta. MiXCR, run by TCRdb on the immunoSEQ multiplex PCR reads, gives a single entry per CDR3 protein. The profile shows about 75,000 distinct CDR3 sequences, 94% of them singletons. The authors carried out high-throughput sequencing of TCR beta. They applied it to CD8+ and CD4+ T cells obtained from blood. The sequencing input was CD8+ T cells from PBMCs. The sequence derives from a human donor with Susac syndrome.

In DNA, the CDR3 is TGTGCCAGCAGTGATACGCCGGGTGGCTACACCTTC. It translates to CASSDTPGGYTF. This chain connects TRBV12-3 or TRBV12-4 to TRBJ1-2; D gene uncertain. V was shortened by 5 bases and J by 7 bases, with 11 bases between the two germline ends. This CDR3 comprises 12 residues.